A selection of T cell receptor beta chains follows, all from one sample in a study of blood T cell repertoires in COVID-19. TCRdb's copy holds only in-frame clones and misses some; the assay was immunoSEQ multiplex PCR. The profile shows approximately 150,000 clones, approximately 86% of them singletons. Sequencing used peripheral blood. These receptor sequences come from a woman aged 55-69 years with acute or convalescent COVID-19. CDR3s include the opening cysteine and the closing phenylalanine or tryptophan. The D gene is left open where the match is weak. Only some rows state a clone size, as once, few, many or a class for expanded clones.

clone size | D gene | CDR3 length | J gene | V gene | CDR3 protein | CDR3 DNA
- | - | 15 | TRBJ2-7 | TRBV18 | CASAGPKGVEVEQYF | TGTGCCAGCGCCGGCCCCAAGGGGGTGGAAGTCGAGCAGTACTTC
- | TRBD1 | 14 | TRBJ2-7 | TRBV5-4 | CASSNDRGRDEQYF | TGTGCCAGCAGCAACGACAGGGGTCGAGACGAGCAGTACTTC
- | - | 16 | TRBJ2-3 | TRBV24-1 | CATSDPGEVSIDTQYF | TGTGCCACCAGTGACCCTGGGGAGGTGAGCATAGATACGCAGTATTTT
- | TRBD1 | 14 | TRBJ1-2 | TRBV7-9 | CASSLTGQAYGYTF | TGTGCCAGCAGCTTAACCGGACAGGCCTATGGCTACACCTTC
- | - | 16 | TRBJ2-2 | TRBV19 | CASSLLGQGGVGELFF | TGTGCCAGTAGTCTTTTGGGCCAGGGGGGTGTCGGGGAGCTGTTTTTT
- | TRBD1 | 16 | TRBJ2-1 | TRBV5-8 | CASSLDPGQTRTEQFF | TGTGCCAGCAGCTTGGATCCGGGACAGACACGCACTGAGCAGTTCTTC
- | - | 12 | TRBJ1-1 | TRBV28 | CASTSGQVEAFF | TGTGCCAGCACCTCAGGACAAGTTGAAGCTTTCTTT
- | TRBD1 | 15 | TRBJ2-5 | TRBV3-1/TRBV3-2 | CASSQIRQGGETQYF | TGTGCCAGCAGCCAAATCCGACAGGGGGGAGAGACCCAGTACTTC
- | TRBD2 | 14 | TRBJ2-5 | TRBV29-1 | CSVVWRGSPETQYF | TGCAGCGTTGTCTGGCGGGGGAGCCCAGAGACCCAGTACTTC
- | TRBD2 | 14 | TRBJ2-3 | TRBV28 | CASSLTSGQDTQYF | TGTGCCAGCAGCCTGACTAGCGGCCAAGATACGCAGTATTTT
few | TRBD2 | 15 | TRBJ2-3 | TRBV15 | CATSPSGESTDTQYF | TGTGCCACCAGCCCTAGCGGGGAAAGCACAGATACGCAGTATTTT
- | TRBD2 | 14 | TRBJ2-3 | TRBV2 | CASRVAGGTDTQYF | TGTGCCAGCAGGGTAGCGGGGGGCACAGATACGCAGTATTTT
- | TRBD2 | 16 | TRBJ2-7 | TRBV4-3 | CASSQDLAGAAYEQYF | TGCGCCAGCAGCCAAGACCTAGCGGGGGCCGCCTACGAGCAGTACTTC
- | - | 19 | TRBJ1-2 | TRBV6-2/TRBV6-3 | CASSFRGHFKTKANYGYTF | TGTGCCAGCAGTTTCCGCGGACACTTTAAAACAAAGGCTAACTATGGCTACACCTTC
- | TRBD2 | 21 | TRBJ2-1 | TRBV7-6 | CASSLPSTSGAPMHSYNEQFF | TGTGCCAGCAGCTTACCCTCGACTAGCGGGGCGCCAATGCACTCCTACAATGAGCAGTTCTTC
once | - | 12 | TRBJ1-1 | TRBV12-3/TRBV12-4 | CASSLGPGVTFF | TGTGCCAGCAGTCTTGGCCCCGGGGTAACTTTCTTT